The clone carrying this T cell receptor beta chain has just a few counts. What it binds is not known. Trimming pared 3 bases from V and 6 bases from J, leaving 16 bases between. The germline V gene has CDR1 SGHRS and CDR2 YFSETQ. This CDR3 is 14 amino acids long. These data are taken from a study of response to subunit inactivated influenza vaccine. Overall study findings and caveats: Only a handful of new T cells, the authors suggested, are recruited with each seasonal influenza vaccination.

TCRdb recomputed calls from the RT-PCR reads with MiXCR, one row per CDR3 protein. The sample contains more than 700,000 distinct CDR3 sequences, roughly 20% of which appear only once. This clonotype originated in a man aged 45-65 years who received an inactivated influenza vaccine. The chain is built from TRBV5-1 and TRBJ2-7, with D tentatively TRBD1 (5 bases). The specimen comprised PBMCs from blood, sampled 5 days after vaccination. The chain's CDR3 is CASSSNTQGREQYF. DNA of the CDR3: TGCGCCAGCAGCTCTAATACCCAGGGCCGCGAGCAGTACTTC.